A single sample gave rise to the 23 T cell receptor beta chains below, sequenced in a study of healthy donors' naive CD4 and CD8 T cells (dated by TCRdb to between 2014 and 2017). The sequencer listed for this sample is 454 GS FLX Titanium. TCR libraries were built from roughly 500 ng of total RNA with a previously published linear amplification protocol. TCRdb ran its own pipeline on the public reads, namely fastp trimming at Q25 and MiXCR clone calling, and kept in-frame beta chains. For every CDR3 protein sequence, its rows merge into one entry that carries the most common genes and DNA. Recorded for this sample are 180,000 or so distinct CDR3 sequences; around three quarters of them occurred a single time. About 2.4% of the sample is held by the ten biggest clonotypes. The sample consisted of naive CD4+ and CD8+ T cells sorted from blood, pooled from several donors. The sample's cell subset or site label is to be understood as: FACS-sorted naive CD4+ (CD45RO-CD45RA+) and naive CD8+ (CD45RA+CD27bright) T cells. These receptors all stem from a pool of human donors in good health; the sample pools cells from several healthy donors.

The rearrangement uses TRBV29-1 and TRBJ1-2, with D unclear. Trimming pared 0 bases from V and 7 bases from J, leaving 9 bases between. The CDR3 consists of 12 residues. CDR1 and CDR2 from the germline V gene are SQVTM and ANQGSEA. CDR3 bases: TGCAGCGTTGAAGAGCAAGGAGGTGGCTACACCTTC. Its protein product is CSVEEQGGGYTF.

As for this clonotype: At one boundary the junction diverges from the germline segment, which might be a read error. V gene TRBV7-6 combines with J gene TRBJ2-1; 13 bases line up with TRBD2. CDR3 length: 17 amino acids. Germline V gene sequence: CDR1 SGHVS, CDR2 FNYEAQ. This CDR3 is CASSLAGTSGVDNEQFF. CDR3 nucleotide sequence: TGTGCCAGCAGCCTAGCAGGGACTAGCGGGGTCGACAATGAGCAGTTCTTC.

In this sample, this clonotype turned up a few times. The chain has TRBV30 and TRBJ2-5; TRBD1 aligns across 7 bases. The V and J ends lost 3 bases and 5 bases, in that order; junction bases with no gene match: 18. The CDR3 contains 17 residues. CDR1 is GTSNPN, CDR2 SVGIG, per germline (reference sequence). CDR3 sequence: CAWSPWTGRTLGETQYF. In nucleotides, the CDR3 is TGTGCCTGGAGCCCCTGGACAGGCCGAACACTGGGGGAGACCCAGTACTTC.

V gene TRBV29-1 combines with J gene TRBJ2-3; TRBD1 matches at 8 bases. CDR3 size: 13 residues. The V gene's germline CDR1 is SQVTM and CDR2 ANQGSEA. V was clipped by 6 bases and J by 0 bases; unmatched bases: 2. The chain's CDR3 is CSVRQGSTDTQYF. The CDR3 coding sequence is TGCAGCGTCAGACAGGGGAGCACAGATACGCAGTATTTT.

This clonotype has a handful of counts. The chain combines TRBV29-1 with TRBJ1-2; no firm D call. Germline CDR1 reads SQVTM; CDR2 reads ANQGSEA. Trimming took off 5 bases at V and 12 bases at J, with 13 bases between the two ends. There are 10 residues in the CDR3. CDR3 residues: CSVPKGPNTF. CDR3 coding DNA: TGCAGCGTTCCAAAAGGGCCAAACACCTTC.

This clonotype was seen only once. The V call is TRBV18, the J call TRBJ1-5; D remains ambiguous. V gave up 0 bases and J gave up 0 bases, with 12 bases separating them. The CDR3 sequence is 17 residues long. Germline CDR1 is KGHSH and CDR2 is LQKENI. This CDR3 is CASSPPGGRDSNQPQHF. The CDR3 DNA sequence: TGTGCCAGCTCACCACCGGGAGGGCGGGATAGCAATCAGCCCCAGCATTTT.

Of note for this clonotype: Sequence at one end of the junction differs from germline and may be a read error. The V gene is TRBV5-1, the J gene TRBJ2-3; maybe TRBD2 (6 bases). Germline CDR1 and CDR2: SGHRS and YFSETQ. CDR3 length: 15 amino acids. CDR3 in amino acids: CASSLGGSEKFTQYF. The CDR3 DNA follows: TGTGCCAGCAGCTTAGGAGGGTCAGAGAAGTTTACGCAGTATTTT. Complete variable domain (other parts from reference TRBV5-1 and TRBJ2-3): KAGVTQTPRYLIKTRGQQVTLSCSPISGHRSVSWYQQTPGQGLQFLFEYFSETQRNKGNFPGRFSGRQFSNSRSEMNVSTLELGDSALYLCASSLGGSEKFTQYFGPGTRLTVL.

The chain carries TRBV11-2 and TRBJ1-6; D uncertain. V was pared by 5 bases and J by 8 bases, with 16 bases between. CDR1 is SGHAT, CDR2 FQNNGV, per germline. CDR3 length: 15 amino acids. For the CDR3, the DNA is TGTGCCAGCAGCCTCCAGTTGATACGGGATTCACCCCTCCACTTT. Translating gives CASSLQLIRDSPLHF.

This clonotype turned up a few times. The J gene is TRBJ2-7, the V gene TRBV19; TRBD1 agrees at 7 bases. The length of the CDR3 is 14 residues. V dropped 3 bases and J dropped 2; count of bases not matched to a gene: 4. Per germline, CDR1 LNHDA and CDR2 SQIVND (reference sequence). CDR3: CASSILGTAYEQYF. The CDR3 DNA follows: TGTGCCAGTAGTATTCTCGGGACAGCCTACGAGCAGTACTTC. Full variable domain (remainder filled in from reference TRBV19 and TRBJ2-7): DGGITQSPKYLFRKEGQNVTLSCEQNLNHDAMYWYRQDPGQGLRLIYYSQIVNDFQKGDIAEGYSVSREKKESFPLTVTSAQKNPTAFYLCASSILGTAYEQYFGPGTRLTVT.

This sequence joins TRBV29-1 and TRBJ2-1; TRBD2 matches at 13 bases. The CDR3 totals 17 residues. CDR1 and CDR2 (germline): SQVTM, ANQGSEA. V shed 0 bases and J 12 bases; nucleotides not matched to a gene: 14. CDR3 in amino acids: CSVEDKTSGLAGDRQFF. The DNA for the CDR3 is TGCAGCGTTGAAGACAAAACGAGTGGACTAGCGGGAGATAGGCAGTTCTTC.

The V gene is TRBV27, the J gene TRBJ2-7, with 12 bases aligning to TRBD2. The CDR3 runs to 16 residues. Germline V gene data show CDR1 as MNHEY and CDR2 as SMNVEV (reference sequence). J gave up 0 bases and V 5 bases, and 5 bases lay outside the gene matches. The CDR3 region is CASSPSGRALSYEQYF. CDR3 nucleotides: TGTGCCAGCAGTCCTAGCGGGAGGGCCCTCTCCTACGAGCAGTACTTC.

This chain connects TRBV6-2 or TRBV6-3 to TRBJ2-1; D ambiguous. The CDR3 extends over 17 amino acids. The V gene lost 2 bases and the J gene lost 0 bases, with 14 bases spanning the gap. CDR1 and CDR2 (germline): MNHEY, SVGEGT. The DNA of the CDR3 is TGTGCCAGCAGTTACAACCGTTTATCGAGCTCCTACAATGAGCAGTTCTTC. It encodes CASSYNRLSSSYNEQFF.

V gene TRBV13 combines with J gene TRBJ1-5, with D unresolved. This CDR3 is built from 15 residues. V lost 0 bases and J lost 5, with 11 bases in between. The germline gives CDR1 PRHDT, CDR2 FYEKMQ (reference sequence). This chain's CDR3 is CASSLGARADQPQHF. In DNA, the CDR3 is TGTGCCAGCAGCTTAGGAGCCCGGGCCGATCAGCCCCAGCATTTT.

V is TRBV29-1 and J is TRBJ2-4; no reliable D call. V shed 5 bases and J shed 8 bases, with 13 bases lying between them. Germline V lookup: CDR1 SQVTM, CDR2 ANQGSEA. This CDR3 region has 12 residues. The CDR3 sequence: CSVTDWVYIQYF. Here the CDR3 DNA reads TGCAGCGTTACGGATTGGGTATACATTCAGTACTTC.

The chain employs TRBV12-3 or TRBV12-4 and TRBJ2-1, with 7 nucleotides matching TRBD2. V lost 6 bases, J lost 7 bases, and 9 bases stayed unmatched. The CDR3 sequence is 14 residues long. CDR3: CASRPAGSRNEQFF. In DNA, the CDR3 is TGTGCCAGCAGACCAGCGGGATCGCGGAATGAGCAGTTCTTC.

J is TRBJ2-1 and V is TRBV29-1, with TRBD2 as a possible D gene (5 bases). The CDR3 is 14 residues long. CDR1 is SQVTM and CDR2 is ANQGSEA in the germline V gene. Trimming took off 7 bases at V and 2 bases at J, with 15 bases between the two ends. This chain's CDR3 is CSALWENTYNEQFF. DNA for the CDR3: TGCAGCGCCCTTTGGGAGAACACCTACAATGAGCAGTTCTTC.

The chain combines TRBV5-5 with TRBJ1-6; D ambiguous. Germline CDR1 reads SGHKS; CDR2 reads YYEKEE (reference sequence). The CDR3 covers 17 residues. V gave up 2 bases and J gave up 2 bases, with 14 bases separating them. CDR3 in amino acids: CASSLRGPQTYNSPLHF. The CDR3 DNA follows: TGTGCCAGCAGCTTACGCGGACCACAAACCTATAATTCACCCCTCCACTTT.

The J gene is TRBJ1-2, the V gene TRBV29-1; maybe TRBD1 (5 bases). Looked up from germline, CDR1 is SQVTM and CDR2 is ANQGSEA. CDR3 length: 12 amino acids. The V gene lost 4 bases and the J gene lost 7 bases, with 13 bases spanning the gap. CDR3 sequence: CSVVRGSSGYTF. In DNA, the CDR3 is TGCAGCGTTGTTAGGGGTTCGTCTGGCTACACCTTC. The full variable domain, its missing parts supplied by reference TRBV29-1 and TRBJ1-2, is SAVISQKPSRDICQRGTSLTIQCQVDSQVTMMFWYRQQPGQSLTLIATANQGSEATYESGFVIDKFPISRPNLTFSTLTVSNMSPEDSSIYLCSVVRGSSGYTFGSGTRLTVV.

The gene calls are TRBV28 and TRBJ1-5, with 9 positions matching TRBD1. J gave up 7 bases and V 2 bases, and 9 bases lay outside the gene matches. This CDR3 spans 16 amino acids. CDR1 is MDHEN, CDR2 SYDVKM, per germline. CDR3 in DNA: TGTGCCAGCAGTTTAGGGACAGGGTTTGCGGGACAGCCCCAGCATTTT. Its protein product is CASSLGTGFAGQPQHF.

This clonotype has only a few counts. This chain links TRBV19 with TRBJ2-1; 8 bases line up with TRBD2. This CDR3 comprises 18 residues. In germline, CDR1 is LNHDA, CDR2 SQIVND (reference sequence). The V segment lost 0 bases and the J segment 5 bases; nucleotides outside the gene matches: 12. CDR3 nucleotides: TGTGCCAGTAGTATAGATCAATGGCGGGAGGATAGCCACAATGAGCAGTTCTTC. Residues: CASSIDQWREDSHNEQFF.

With respect to this clonotype: One end of the junction does not line up with germline, which may come from a read error. V and J are TRBV6-1 and TRBJ2-5, with D possibly being TRBD1 or TRBD2 (5 bases each). Germline V lookup: CDR1 MNHNS, CDR2 SASEGT. The length of the CDR3 is 16 residues. The CDR3 nucleotides are TGTGCCAGCAGGGAAGAACGGGGACGTTTTCGGGAGACCCAGTACTTC. Translated, it gives CASREERGRFRETQYF.

This sequence joins TRBV29-1 and TRBJ2-5, with no clear D. V shed 7 bases and J shed 0 bases, with 9 bases lying between them. The CDR3 consists of 12 residues. Germline-derived CDR1 and CDR2 are SQVTM and ANQGSEA. The CDR3 reads CSGIDYQETQYF. CDR3 sequence (DNA): TGCAGCGGTATAGATTACCAAGAGACCCAGTACTTC.

V gene TRBV29-1 combines with J gene TRBJ2-1; D ambiguous. Trimming stripped 1 base from V and 7 bases from J, with 8 bases between. Germline CDR1 is SQVTM and CDR2 is ANQGSEA. There are 12 residues in the CDR3. The CDR3 nucleotides read TGCAGCGTTGAAGTTCTACAGAATGAGCAGTTCTTC. Its translation is CSVEVLQNEQFF.